This T cell receptor (beta chain) emerged from a study of OX40 agonist ivuxolimab in advanced cancers. Repertoires were generated with immunoSEQ multiplex PCR, while TCRdb's copy carries only in-frame clones and drops some. The data show roughly 75,000 clones, nearly 95% seen once. The CDR3 is made up of 11 amino acids. Trimming took 3 bases from V and 5 from J, leaving 2 bases between them. Germline CDR1 and CDR2: MNHEY and SMNVEV (reference sequence). The input for sequencing was CD4+ or CD8+ T cells sorted from blood, taken in a trial of the OX40 agonist ivuxolimab. This sequence originates from an adult with an advanced solid tumor such as melanoma, head and neck, liver or kidney cancer. The V gene is TRBV27, the J gene TRBJ2-1; D is unclear. The CDR3 DNA follows: TGTGCCAGCAGTTTCAACAATGAGCAGTTCTTC. Amino acids: CASSFNNEQFF.